Listed below are T cell receptor beta chains from one sample, sequenced in a study of blood T cell repertoires in COVID-19. The repertoire was sequenced with immunoSEQ multiplex PCR; TCRdb's copy has only in-frame clones and lacks some. The sample consists of around 300,000 clones, around nine tenths of them appearing once. Specimen: PBMCs or T cells enriched from blood (not recorded which). The origin of the receptors is a woman aged 30 to 39 who had recovered from COVID-19. Each CDR3 is given with its conserved first and last residue. D genes are given only for firm matches. Not every row has a clone size; where given, it reads once, few, many or a size class.

v_call	clone_size	d_call	j_call	cdr3_aa	cdr3_nt
TRBV6-5	.	.	TRBJ2-5	CASSSAVGTQYF	TGTGCCAGCAGTTCCGCGGTGGGGACCCAGTACTTC
TRBV7-2	.	TRBD1	TRBJ1-6	CASSSTNRGLTLHF	TGTGCCAGCAGCTCAACAAACAGGGGACTCACCCTCCACTTT
TRBV2	.	TRBD2	TRBJ2-3	CANPRGTSGGDTQYF	TGTGCCAACCCAAGGGGGACTAGCGGCGGGGATACGCAGTATTTT
TRBV7-8	.	TRBD2	TRBJ2-1	CASSLRTGGINSYNEQFF	TGTGCCAGCAGCCTTAGAACGGGAGGTATTAATTCCTACAATGAGCAGTTCTTC
TRBV18	.	.	TRBJ2-5	CASSPSRVKETQYF	TGTGCCAGCTCACCAAGCAGGGTTAAAGAGACCCAGTACTTC
TRBV29-1	.	.	TRBJ2-7	CSVEGTSAYEQYF	TGCAGCGTTGAAGGGACTTCGGCCTACGAGCAGTACTTC
TRBV19	.	TRBD2	TRBJ2-3	CASTPGLAGSTDTQYF	TGTGCCAGTACTCCCGGGTTAGCGGGAAGCACAGATACGCAGTATTTT
TRBV5-1	.	TRBD2	TRBJ2-1	CASSFPSGRAGNEQFF	TGCGCCAGCAGCTTCCCTAGCGGGAGGGCAGGAAATGAGCAGTTCTTC
TRBV27	.	.	TRBJ2-2	CASSTTVSGELFF	TGTGCCAGCAGTACTACTGTTAGCGGGGAGCTGTTTTTT
TRBV27	.	.	TRBJ2-3	CASNGDSGSRADTQYF	TGTGCCAGCAATGGGGACTCAGGCTCCAGGGCAGATACGCAGTATTTT
TRBV6-1	.	.	TRBJ2-2	CASSESGSGELFF	TGTGCCAGCAGTGAATCTGGCTCCGGGGAGCTGTTTTTT
TRBV28	.	.	TRBJ1-2	CASTDFRGYGYTF	TGTGCCAGCACGGACTTCAGGGGATATGGCTACACCTTC
TRBV6-4	.	TRBD2	TRBJ2-1	CASSDSGIGPNEQFF	TGTGCCAGCAGTGATAGCGGGATTGGTCCAAATGAGCAGTTCTTC
TRBV5-4	few	TRBD1	TRBJ2-7	CASSVGQGALSYEQYF	TGTGCCAGCAGCGTGGGACAGGGGGCGCTTTCCTACGAGCAGTACTTC
TRBV9	.	.	TRBJ1-1	CASSPWGGGTEAFF	TGTGCCAGCAGCCCCTGGGGGGGTGGTACTGAAGCTTTCTTT
TRBV4-3	once	.	TRBJ2-2	CASSQDPLGGDTGELFF	TGCGCCAGCAGCCAAGATCCCCTAGGAGGGGACACCGGGGAGCTGTTTTTT
TRBV4-1	.	.	TRBJ2-1	CASSSTGAHEQFF	TGCGCCAGCAGCTCAACGGGAGCCCATGAGCAGTTCTTC
TRBV7-2	.	.	TRBJ2-3	CASSLGSHYSDTQYF	TGTGCCAGCAGCTTAGGCTCCCACTATTCCGATACGCAGTATTTT
TRBV5-1	.	TRBD1	TRBJ2-2	CAIRTGGMGGSGELFF	TGCGCCATCCGGACAGGTGGTATGGGCGGATCCGGGGAGCTGTTTTTT
TRBV7-2	.	.	TRBJ1-3	CASSPPGQLRPGNTIYF	TGTGCCAGCAGCCCCCCAGGACAGCTACGTCCTGGAAACACCATATATTTT
TRBV19	.	.	TRBJ1-6	CASSPTASYNSPLHF	TGTGCCAGTAGCCCGACAGCCTCCTATAATTCACCCCTCCACTTT
TRBV5-6	.	.	TRBJ2-7	CASSSRRGHEQYF	TGTGCCAGCAGCTCCCGCAGGGGACACGAGCAGTACTTC
TRBV10-3	.	.	TRBJ1-2	CAISESGGASGYTF	TGTGCCATCAGTGAGTCAGGGGGGGCCTCCGGCTACACCTTC
TRBV18	.	TRBD1	TRBJ2-1	CASSRAGTGTPYNEQFF	TGTGCCAGCTCGCGTGCCGGGACAGGGACTCCCTACAATGAGCAGTTCTTC
TRBV14	few	.	TRBJ1-6	CASSLGTPTGRSPLHF	TGTGCCAGCAGCCTCGGGACACCGACTGGGCGTTCACCCCTCCACTTT
TRBV24-1	.	TRBD2	TRBJ2-5	CATSDSGHTLAGRDQYF	TGTGCCACCAGTGATTCAGGTCACACTCTAGCGGGACGGGACCAGTACTTC
TRBV11-2	.	.	TRBJ2-7	CASSLAGAGSSYEQYF	TGTGCCAGCAGCTTAGCCGGCGCCGGGAGTTCCTACGAGCAGTACTTC
TRBV19	.	TRBD1	TRBJ2-7	CASRGDSPISEQYF	TGTGCCAGTCGTGGGGACAGTCCTATTAGCGAGCAGTACTTC
TRBV7-2	.	TRBD1	TRBJ1-5	CASSLVSGTGTSNQPQHF	TGTGCCAGCAGCTTAGTGTCCGGGACAGGGACTAGCAATCAGCCCCAGCATTTT
TRBV28	.	.	TRBJ1-1	CASLSPVGGTEAFF	TGTGCCAGCCTGTCTCCCGTCGGCGGCACTGAAGCTTTCTTT
TRBV7-2	.	TRBD1	TRBJ1-5	CASSITGDRNQPQHF	TGTGCCAGCAGCATAACAGGGGATCGCAATCAGCCCCAGCATTTT
TRBV7-2	.	TRBD1	TRBJ1-6	CASGQDTYNSPLHF	TGTGCCAGCGGACAGGACACCTATAATTCACCCCTCCACTTT
TRBV23-1	.	.	TRBJ2-7	CASLGGEAYEQYF	TGCGCCAGCTTAGGAGGTGAAGCGTACGAGCAGTACTTC
TRBV6-5	.	TRBD1	TRBJ2-7	CASSYWDRGYEQYF	TGTGCCAGCAGTTACTGGGACAGGGGCTACGAGCAGTACTTC
TRBV6-5	.	TRBD1	TRBJ2-1	CASRGGQEVSNEQFF	TGTGCCAGCAGAGGAGGACAGGAAGTGTCCAATGAGCAGTTCTTC
TRBV6-5	.	.	TRBJ2-7	CASTTGYEQYF	TGTGCCAGCACCACAGGTTACGAGCAGTACTTC
TRBV30	.	.	TRBJ1-5	CAWSPIVEPQHF	TGTGCCTGGAGTCCTATCGTGGAGCCCCAGCATTTT
TRBV5-4	.	.	TRBJ2-1	CASSLGGVASYNEQFF	TGTGCCAGCAGCTTGGGGGGAGTTGCCTCCTACAATGAGCAGTTCTTC
TRBV7-6	.	.	TRBJ1-5	CASSPQEVIQPQHF	TGTGCCAGCAGCCCCCAGGAAGTCATTCAGCCCCAGCATTTT
TRBV19	once	.	TRBJ2-5	CASSTSTPQVETQYF	TGTGCCAGTAGTACTTCTACACCCCAGGTAGAGACCCAGTACTTC
TRBV5-1	once	TRBD2	TRBJ2-1	CASSLETSGYNEQFF	TGCGCCAGCAGCTTGGAGACTAGCGGTTACAATGAGCAGTTCTTC
TRBV28	.	TRBD1	TRBJ2-7	CASIKGQSNYEQYF	TGTGCCAGCATTAAGGGACAGTCAAACTACGAGCAGTACTTC
TRBV6-5	.	TRBD1	TRBJ1-5	CASSSQTGYNQPQHF	TGTGCCAGCAGTTCCCAGACAGGGTACAATCAGCCCCAGCATTTT
TRBV5-4	once	TRBD1	TRBJ1-1	CASSLKGQGWAFF	TGTGCCAGCAGCTTGAAGGGACAGGGATGGGCTTTCTTT
TRBV11-3	.	.	TRBJ2-7	CASSTLGGEQYF	TGTGCCAGCAGCACACTAGGAGGCGAGCAGTACTTC
TRBV15	.	TRBD2	TRBJ2-1	CATSTNLAGGSSYNEQFF	TGTGCCACCAGCACGAATTTAGCGGGAGGGAGCTCCTACAATGAGCAGTTCTTC
TRBV11-3	.	.	TRBJ1-1	CASSPGPGMEAFF	TGTGCCAGCAGCCCAGGGCCAGGGATGGAAGCTTTCTTT
TRBV13	.	.	TRBJ1-3	CASSSDTSYSGNTIYF	TGTGCCAGCAGCTCAGACACATCCTACTCTGGAAACACCATATATTTT
TRBV2	.	TRBD1	TRBJ2-4	CASTERGLDKNIQYF	TGTGCCAGCACCGAAAGGGGGCTCGACAAAAACATTCAGTACTTC
TRBV6-2/TRBV6-3	.	TRBD2	TRBJ2-1	CASSLGLAGANSQFF	TGTGCCAGCAGCCTCGGACTAGCGGGAGCCAACAGTCAGTTCTTC
TRBV7-2	.	TRBD2	TRBJ2-1	CASSRGGGGSYNEQFF	TGTGCCAGCAGCCGCGGGGGGGGTGGATCCTACAATGAGCAGTTCTTC
TRBV19	.	TRBD1	TRBJ2-7	CASSWDRGHDEQYF	TGTGCCAGTAGTTGGGACAGGGGGCACGACGAGCAGTACTTC
TRBV2	.	.	TRBJ1-6	CASRREDNSYNSPLHF	TGTGCCAGCCGAAGGGAGGATAACTCCTATAATTCACCCCTCCACTTT
TRBV6-5	.	.	TRBJ2-7	CASSYGTFQVYEQYF	TGTGCCAGCAGTTACGGGACTTTCCAAGTCTACGAGCAGTACTTC
TRBV19	.	.	TRBJ1-5	CASRDISGVFPPIGNQPQHF	TGTGCCAGTAGGGACATCTCGGGGGTTTTTCCCCCTATTGGCAATCAGCCCCAGCATTTT
TRBV7-2	.	TRBD2	TRBJ2-1	CASSLKLAGSNEQFF	TGTGCCAGCAGCTTGAAACTAGCGGGATCAAATGAGCAGTTCTTC